These 15 T cell receptor beta chains were all obtained from the same sample, sequenced in a study of T cell responses to AZD1222 COVID-19 vaccine. This table comes from immunoSEQ multiplex PCR, and its TCRdb copy is limited to in-frame clones, with some not included. The data show about 130,000 clones, with 90% to 95% seen just once and 6.6% held by the top ten. The sample here was peripheral blood, taken on day 0 of AZD1222 vaccination. These TCRs come from an adult in good health.

The chain recombines TRBV11-3 with TRBJ2-1, with D unclear. The CDR3 sequence is 13 residues long. The germline V and J ends were trimmed by 5 bases and 5 bases, with 10 bases remaining between them. CDR1 SGHNT and CDR2 YENEEA come from the germline V gene. The CDR3 DNA sequence: TGTGCCAGCAGCCCCAGATCCAACAATGAGCAGTTCTTC. This sequence encodes CASSPRSNNEQFF.

The rearrangement uses TRBV30 and TRBJ2-1; D ambiguous. Looked up from germline, CDR1 is GTSNPN and CDR2 is SVGIG (reference sequence). This CDR3 has 12 amino acids. V gave up 4 bases and J gave up 6 bases, with 10 bases separating them. The CDR3 DNA follows: TGTGCCTGGAAAGGGTCACCCAATGAGCAGTTCTTC. It translates to CAWKGSPNEQFF. The full variable domain, its missing parts supplied by reference TRBV30 and TRBJ2-1, is SQTIHQWPATLVQPVGSPLSLECTVEGTSNPNLYWYRQAAGRGLQLLFYSVGIGQISSEVPQNLSASRPQDRQFILSSKKLLLSDSGFYLCAWKGSPNEQFFGPGTRLTVL.

The chain couples TRBV30 to TRBJ1-3; 7 bases align to TRBD1. The CDR3 consists of 15 residues. The V gene's germline CDR1 is GTSNPN and CDR2 SVGIG (reference sequence). V lost 5 bases and J lost 0; bases outside the gene matches: 7. CDR3 amino acids: CAWEEGQHSGNTIYF. DNA for the CDR3: TGTGCCTGGGAAGAGGGACAGCACTCTGGAAACACCATATATTTT.

J is TRBJ1-2 and V is TRBV27; TRBD1 matches at 10 bases. Germline CDR1 MNHEY, CDR2 SMNVEV (reference sequence). The CDR3 spans 14 residues. J lost 7 bases, V lost 4 bases, and 6 bases had no gene match. The DNA for the CDR3 is TGTGCCAGCAGTTCTAGACAGGGGGCAGCTGGCTACACCTTC. Translated: CASSSRQGAAGYTF.

The V gene is TRBV27, the J gene TRBJ1-4, with 7 bases that match TRBD1. CDR1 is MNHEY and CDR2 is SMNVEV in the germline V gene (reference sequence). The CDR3 spans 14 residues. With V trimmed by 4 bases and J by 6 bases, 5 bases remained unmatched. Here the CDR3 DNA reads TGTGCCAGCAGTTCGGGACAGAAGTATGAAAAACTGTTTTTT. It translates to CASSSGQKYEKLFF.

This clone was seen just once. The genes are TRBV6-2 or TRBV6-3 and TRBJ2-1, with D tentatively TRBD1 or TRBD2 (5 bases each). This CDR3 is 14 amino acids long. Trimming removed 2 bases at V and 8 bases at J, with 13 bases between. Germline V gene sequence: CDR1 MNHEY, CDR2 SVGEGT. The CDR3 nucleotides read TGTGCCAGCAGTTACCCCGGGGCGGTAGATGAGCAGTTCTTC. It translates to CASSYPGAVDEQFF.

V is TRBV28 and J is TRBJ2-7, with D possibly being TRBD2 (5 bases). The CDR3 has 15 amino acids. V was trimmed by 3 bases and J by 4 bases, leaving 16 bases between them. Germline CDR1 is MDHEN and CDR2 is SYDVKM. The CDR3 region has the DNA TGTGCCAGCAGTTTTATGAGGGAGTGGGGTTACGAGCAGTACTTC. Translating gives CASSFMREWGYEQYF.

This rearrangement joins TRBV18 to TRBJ2-5, with a possible D match to TRBD2 (6 bases). V lost 3 bases to trimming and J lost 1 base, with 9 bases between them. The CDR3 totals 14 residues. Germline lookup yields CDR1 KGHSH and CDR2 LQKENI. The CDR3 protein is CASSPGTPQETQYF. For the CDR3, the DNA is TGTGCCAGCTCACCCGGGACTCCCCAAGAGACCCAGTACTTC.

The chain recombines TRBV28 with TRBJ1-5, with TRBD1 as a possible D gene (6 bases). The CDR3 consists of 17 residues. Germline V lookup: CDR1 MDHEN, CDR2 SYDVKM. CDR3 in DNA: TGTGCAACAGAACCTATTCGCCGACAGGATAGCAATCAGCCCCAGCATTTT. It codes for CATEPIRRQDSNQPQHF.

The gene calls are TRBV15 and TRBJ2-3; the D call may be TRBD1 or TRBD2 (6 bases each). V lost 5 bases to trimming and J lost 2 bases, with 20 bases between them. CDR3 size: 17 residues. Germline CDR1 LNHNV, CDR2 YYDKDF (reference sequence). CDR3 in amino acids: CATSSWGAGENTDTQYF. The CDR3 region has the DNA TGTGCCACCAGCTCATGGGGGGCAGGGGAAAACACAGATACGCAGTATTTT.

The chain combines TRBV2 with TRBJ1-5; 8 bases map to TRBD1. Germline V gene sequence: CDR1 SNHLY, CDR2 FYNNEI. The CDR3 extends over 15 amino acids. The trim removed 6 bases at V and 4 bases at J, leaving 8 bases unmatched. The CDR3 is CASREQGERNQPQHF. For the CDR3, the DNA is TGTGCCAGCAGGGAACAGGGGGAGAGGAATCAGCCCCAGCATTTT.

The chain links TRBV27 to TRBJ2-1; D gene uncertain. The V end was cut by 3 bases, the J end by 2 bases, with 8 bases between. Germline V CDR1 and CDR2: MNHEY, SMNVEV (reference sequence). This CDR3 region has 14 residues. The CDR3 reads CASSLDQPYNEQFF. The CDR3 DNA sequence: TGTGCCAGCAGTTTGGACCAACCCTACAATGAGCAGTTCTTC.

The sample holds one count of this clone. The V call is TRBV3-1 (or the pseudogene TRBV3-2), the J call TRBJ2-7, with a possible D match to TRBD1 (6 bases). The V end was cut by 0 bases, the J end by 4 bases, with 13 bases between. The length of the CDR3 is 15 residues. From germline, CDR1 is LGHDT and CDR2 YNNKEL (reference sequence). The CDR3 loop is CASSQDLQGAYEQYF. The CDR3 bases are TGTGCCAGCAGCCAAGACCTACAGGGCGCATACGAGCAGTACTTC.

The V gene is TRBV4-3, the J gene TRBJ2-7, with D tentatively TRBD1 (6 bases). The length of the CDR3 is 15 residues. The ends were cut back, 2 bases at V and 2 bases at J, with 13 bases in the middle. Germline V gene sequence: CDR1 LGHNA, CDR2 YSLEER. The CDR3 region has the DNA TGCGCCAGCAGCCAAAGGACAGATTCCACCTACGAGCAGTACTTC. This codes for CASSQRTDSTYEQYF.

The chain is built from TRBV5-4 and TRBJ2-1; 12 bases agree with TRBD2. V gave up 3 bases and J gave up 10 bases; unmatched junction bases: 5. Germline values: CDR1 SGHNT, CDR2 YYREEE (reference sequence). The CDR3 spans 14 residues. The CDR3 protein is CASSSGLAGWEQFF. The DNA for the CDR3 is TGTGCCAGCAGCTCAGGACTAGCGGGATGGGAGCAGTTCTTC.